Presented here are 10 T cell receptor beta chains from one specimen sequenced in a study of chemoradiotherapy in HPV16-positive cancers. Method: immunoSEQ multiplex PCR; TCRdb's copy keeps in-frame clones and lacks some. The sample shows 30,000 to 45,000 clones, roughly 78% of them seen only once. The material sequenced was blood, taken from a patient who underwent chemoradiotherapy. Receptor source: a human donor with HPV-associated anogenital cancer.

CDR3 DNA: TGTGCCAGCAGTTTTGCAATGGGCAGGGTGTCTCACGAGCAGTACTTC. Its translation is CASSFAMGRVSHEQYF. The gene calls are TRBV27 and TRBJ2-7; D is possibly TRBD1 (5 bases). Germline assignment: CDR1 MNHEY and CDR2 SMNVEV (reference sequence). V gave up 3 bases and J gave up 5 bases, with 20 bases separating them. The CDR3 extends over 16 amino acids.

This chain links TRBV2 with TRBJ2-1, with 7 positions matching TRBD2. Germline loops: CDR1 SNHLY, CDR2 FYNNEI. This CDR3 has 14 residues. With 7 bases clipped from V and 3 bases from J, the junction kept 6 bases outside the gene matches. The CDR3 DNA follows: TGTGCCAGCAAGTCTAGCGGTATCTACAATGAGCAGTTCTTC. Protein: CASKSSGIYNEQFF.

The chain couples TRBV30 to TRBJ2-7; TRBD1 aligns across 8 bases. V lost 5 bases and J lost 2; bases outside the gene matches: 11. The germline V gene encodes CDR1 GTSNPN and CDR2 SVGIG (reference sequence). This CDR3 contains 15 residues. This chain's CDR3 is CAWGGYTGGPYEQYF. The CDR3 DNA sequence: TGTGCCTGGGGGGGGTACACAGGGGGTCCCTACGAGCAGTACTTC.

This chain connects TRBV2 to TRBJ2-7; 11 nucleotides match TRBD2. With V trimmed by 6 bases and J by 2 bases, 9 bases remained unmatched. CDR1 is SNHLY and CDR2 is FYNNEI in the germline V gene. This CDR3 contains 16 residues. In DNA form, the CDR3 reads TGTGCCAGCAGATTCCACGGGACTAGCGGTACCTACGAGCAGTACTTC. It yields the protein CASRFHGTSGTYEQYF. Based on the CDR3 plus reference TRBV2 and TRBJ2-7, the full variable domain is EPEVTQTPSHQVTQMGQEVILRCVPISNHLYFYWYRQILGQKVEFLVSFYNNEISEKSEIFDDQFSVERPDGSNFTLKIRSTKLEDSAMYFCASRFHGTSGTYEQYFGPGTRLTVT.

In DNA, the CDR3 is TGTGCCAGCAGCCTAGGGGGGGCTCAGACCCGTGAGCAGTTCTTC. Its translation is CASSLGGAQTREQFF. The V gene is TRBV6-5, the J gene TRBJ2-1; D is perhaps TRBD2 (7 bases). Trimming removed 6 bases at V and 9 bases at J, with 21 bases between. The germline V gene encodes CDR1 MNHEY and CDR2 SVGAGI. This CDR3 has 15 residues.

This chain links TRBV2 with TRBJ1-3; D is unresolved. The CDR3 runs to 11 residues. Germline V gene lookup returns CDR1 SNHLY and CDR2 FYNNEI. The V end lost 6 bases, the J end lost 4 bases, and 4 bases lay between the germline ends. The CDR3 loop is CASRGGNTIYF. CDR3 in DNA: TGTGCCAGCAGGGGCGGAAACACCATATATTTT.

The DNA for the CDR3 is TGTGCCAGCAACCGACAGGGTAGCACTGAAGCTTTCTTT. Its translation: CASNRQGSTEAFF. The chain joins TRBV6-1 to TRBJ1-1, with TRBD1 matching over 7 bases. The V gene's germline CDR1 is MNHNS and CDR2 SASEGT. Losses at the gene ends were 7 bases for V and 4 bases for J; bases not matched to a gene: 6. The CDR3 loop spans 13 amino acids.

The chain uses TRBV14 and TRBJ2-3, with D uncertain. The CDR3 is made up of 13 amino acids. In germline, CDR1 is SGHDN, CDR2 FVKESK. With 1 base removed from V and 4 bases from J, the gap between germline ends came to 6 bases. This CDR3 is CASSQGRADTQYF. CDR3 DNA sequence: TGTGCCAGCAGCCAAGGGCGTGCAGATACGCAGTATTTT.

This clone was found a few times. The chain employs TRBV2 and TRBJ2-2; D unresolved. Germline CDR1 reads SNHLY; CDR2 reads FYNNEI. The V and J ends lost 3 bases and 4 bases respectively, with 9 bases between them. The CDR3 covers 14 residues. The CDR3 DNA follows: TGTGCCAGCAGTGAGGGTGTTAGCACCGGGGAGCTGTTTTTT. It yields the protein CASSEGVSTGELFF.

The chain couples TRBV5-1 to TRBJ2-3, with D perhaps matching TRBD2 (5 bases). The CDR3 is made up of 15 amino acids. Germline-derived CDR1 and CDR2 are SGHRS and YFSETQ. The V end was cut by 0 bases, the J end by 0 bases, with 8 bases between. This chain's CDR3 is CASSLVASSTDTQYF. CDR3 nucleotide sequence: TGCGCCAGCAGCTTGGTAGCGTCTAGCACAGATACGCAGTATTTT. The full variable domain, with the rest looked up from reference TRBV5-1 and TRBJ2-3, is KAGVTQTPRYLIKTRGQQVTLSCSPISGHRSVSWYQQTPGQGLQFLFEYFSETQRNKGNFPGRFSGRQFSNSRSEMNVSTLELGDSALYLCASSLVASSTDTQYFGPGTRLTVL.